The clone carrying this T cell receptor beta chain was observed once. Antigen unknown. The data are from a study of cytomegalovirus exposure and HLA in healthy donors. Germline CDR1 is LNHNV and CDR2 is YYDKDF (reference sequence). The V segment lost 5 bases and the J segment 6 bases; nucleotides outside the gene matches: 13. CDR3 size: 16 residues. The donors were part of the roughly 130-subject validation cohort, which stood apart from the 666-subject first cohort. Study-level points and caveats: Rarity marked most TCR sequences, yet some public TCRs occurred in many donors. A classifier reportedly called cytomegalovirus status with high sensitivity and specificity.

Using immunoSEQ multiplex PCR, the repertoire was profiled, and TCRdb retains in-frame clones only, with some absent. The table lists 140,000 to 150,000 clones, about 95% of them singletons, with 1.5% to 2% in the top ten. Sequenced input: PBMCs. This chain connects TRBV15 to TRBJ2-7, with 10 bases identical to TRBD1. This TCR was recovered from a man between 18 and 35 years old in good health and CMV-seropositive. The CDR3 here is CATSLRTGTGEAEQYF. The CDR3 DNA reads as TGTGCCACCAGCCTCCGAACCGGGACAGGGGAGGCCGAGCAGTACTTC.